Below, 17 T cell receptor beta chains from the same sample are listed, as sequenced in a study of CD8 T cells in ankylosing spondylitis. For these receptors, no antigen is known. Study results and caveats: Seemingly distinctive of ankylosing spondylitis blood was a TCR beta motif formed by eight highly homologous variants.

Each CDR3 protein gets one entry after TCRdb re-called the 5' RACE reads with MiXCR. The data contain 200,000 to 250,000 distinct CDR3 sequences, approximately 20% of them singletons. The sequenced sample was blood, either unsorted or a sorted T cell fraction (not recorded which). These receptors were collected from a male donor with ankylosing spondylitis.

This clonotype has a handful of counts. CDR3 amino acids: CASSLVSARNEQFF. The CDR3 bases are TGTGCCAGCAGCTTAGTTTCCGCCAGGAATGAGCAGTTCTTC. J is TRBJ2-1 and V is TRBV7-8; no clear D. This CDR3 has 14 amino acids. Germline CDR1 and CDR2: SGHVS and FQNEAQ. The germline V and J ends were trimmed by 1 base and 7 bases, with 11 bases remaining between them. The full variable domain, completed using reference TRBV7-8 and TRBJ2-1, is GAGVSQSPRYKVAKRGQDVALRCDPISGHVSLFWYQQALGQGPEFLTYFQNEAQLDKSGLPSDRFFAERPEGSVSTLKIQRTQQEDSAVYLCASSLVSARNEQFFGPGTRLTVL.

This clonotype was counted between two and nine times. The chain links TRBV27 to TRBJ1-6; tentative D call: TRBD1 (5 bases). The CDR3 loop spans 16 amino acids. V was trimmed by 4 bases and J by 9 bases, leaving 19 bases between them. Germline-derived CDR1 and CDR2 are MNHEY and SMNVEV (reference sequence). In nucleotides, the CDR3 is TGTGCCAGCAGTTCATGGGACGCCGGCGTGGGTTCACCCCTCCACTTT. It specifies CASSSWDAGVGSPLHF.

J is TRBJ2-1 and V is TRBV7-9, with TRBD1 matching over 8 bases. Germline CDR1 SEHNR, CDR2 FQNEAQ (reference sequence). This CDR3 is built from 17 residues. J gave up 8 bases and V 1 base, and 13 bases lay outside the gene matches. CDR3 region: CASSLGQGAPIYDEQFF. As DNA, the CDR3 is TGTGCCAGCAGCTTAGGGCAGGGGGCCCCGATATATGATGAGCAGTTCTTC. Full variable domain (remainder filled in from reference TRBV7-9 and TRBJ2-1): DTGVSQNPRHKITKRGQNVTFRCDPISEHNRLYWYRQTLGQGPEFLTYFQNEAQLEKSRLLSDRFSAERPKGSFSTLEIQRTEQGDSAMYLCASSLGQGAPIYDEQFFGPGTRLTVL.

This clonotype was detected ten times or more. V gene TRBV12-3 or TRBV12-4 combines with J gene TRBJ2-5; D not certain. The germline V and J ends were trimmed by 5 bases and 5 bases, with 12 bases remaining between them. The CDR3 consists of 13 residues. The DNA of the CDR3 is TGTGCCAGCAGTCCTCTAAGCCCGGAGACCCAGTACTTC. Encoded protein: CASSPLSPETQYF.

In its sample, this clonotype was seen a few times. This rearrangement joins TRBV6-4 to TRBJ2-5; 10 positions agree with TRBD1. The CDR3 has 15 residues. Germline V lookup: CDR1 MRHNA, CDR2 SNTAGT. J was trimmed by 1 base and V by 3 bases; bases with no gene match: 2. The CDR3: CASSEGDRGQETQYF. CDR3 DNA sequence: TGTGCCAGCAGTGAGGGGGACAGGGGCCAAGAGACCCAGTACTTC.

This clonotype occurred a few times. The chain couples TRBV28 to TRBJ2-7; 8 nucleotides agree with TRBD1. The junction had 4 bases not matched to a gene; V was cut back by 4 bases and J by 2 bases. The length of the CDR3 is 14 residues. CDR1 is MDHEN and CDR2 is SYDVKM in the germline V gene. CDR3: CASSWTGSPYEQYF. The CDR3 bases are TGTGCCAGCAGTTGGACAGGGTCTCCCTACGAGCAGTACTTC. Drawing the rest from reference TRBV28 and TRBJ2-7, the complete variable domain is DVKVTQSSRYLVKRTGEKVFLECVQDMDHENMFWYRQDPGLGLRLIYFSYDVKMKEKGDIPEGYSVSREKKERFSLILESASTNQTSMYLCASSWTGSPYEQYFGPGTRLTVT.

The chain's CDR3 is CASSTAVDYGYTF. CDR3 DNA: TGTGCCAGCAGCACGGCAGTGGACTATGGCTACACCTTC. The chain joins TRBV21-1 to TRBJ1-2. TRBV21-1 is an annotated pseudogene. The CDR3 is made up of 13 amino acids.

V and J are TRBV7-9 and TRBJ2-5; D is possibly TRBD2 (6 bases). Trimming took off 1 base at V and 7 bases at J, with 13 bases between the two ends. CDR3 length: 14 residues. Germline CDR1 SEHNR, CDR2 FQNEAQ (reference sequence). CDR3 sequence (DNA): TGTGCCAGCAGCTTAGTGGGGACTTTCGGGACCCAGTACTTC. Amino acid sequence: CASSLVGTFGTQYF.

The gene calls are TRBV29-1 and TRBJ2-2; D is undetermined. CDR3 length: 11 residues. The V gene lost 6 bases and the J gene lost 7 bases, with 9 bases spanning the gap. Germline V gene data show CDR1 as SQVTM and CDR2 as ANQGSEA. The CDR3 reads CSVATGGELFF. The DNA for the CDR3 is TGCAGCGTGGCGACCGGCGGGGAGCTGTTTTTT.

V and J are TRBV12-3 or TRBV12-4 and TRBJ1-4; D perhaps matches TRBD1 (5 bases). This CDR3 has 17 residues. The V end was cut by 5 bases, the J end by 10 bases, with 26 bases between. DNA for the CDR3: TGTGCCAGCAGTATCCATCGGGACCGTCCCGAATCGGGAAAACTGTTTTTT. The encoded protein is CASSIHRDRPESGKLFF.

This clonotype has only a few counts. V is TRBV4-1 and J is TRBJ1-1, with 8 bases identical to TRBD1. Trimming took 1 base from V and 0 from J; bases not matched to a gene: 13. CDR1 is MGHRA, CDR2 YSYEKL, per germline. CDR3 size: 19 residues. Here the CDR3 reads CASSQGPTGAGKVNTEAFF. The DNA of the CDR3 is TGCGCCAGCAGCCAAGGACCGACAGGGGCGGGGAAAGTGAACACTGAAGCTTTCTTT.

This clonotype turned up a few times. The chain links TRBV27 to TRBJ2-7; D is perhaps TRBD1 (5 bases). The V end was cut by 3 bases, the J end by 5 bases, with 11 bases between. This CDR3 region has 13 residues. CDR1 and CDR2 (germline): MNHEY, SMNVEV (reference sequence). This CDR3 reads CASSLEGANEQYF. The CDR3 bases are TGTGCCAGCAGTTTGGAAGGGGCAAACGAGCAGTACTTC.

This clonotype was seen a handful of times. CDR3 DNA sequence: TGTGCCAGCAGCGTGGGCAGCCAAGAGACCCAGTACTTC. Translating gives CASSVGSQETQYF. The chain joins TRBV7-9 to TRBJ2-5; D not resolved. CDR1 and CDR2 (germline): SEHNR, FQNEAQ (reference sequence). V lost 5 bases and J lost 1, with 8 bases in between. The CDR3 is 13 amino acids.

This clonotype was detected only a few times. The chain has TRBV3-1 and TRBJ2-7; no clear D. Germline assignment: CDR1 LGHDT and CDR2 YNNKEL (reference sequence). This CDR3 is 14 amino acids long. V lost 4 bases, J lost 4 bases, and 14 bases lay in between. The CDR3 region has the DNA TGTGCCAGCAGCCCGACCACTCTGGCTTACGAGCAGTACTTC. Encoded protein: CASSPTTLAYEQYF.

The chain couples TRBV19 to TRBJ1-1; D is uncertain. With 10 bases removed from V and 5 bases from J, the gap between germline ends came to 14 bases. Germline assignment: CDR1 LNHDA and CDR2 SQIVND (reference sequence). The CDR3 spans 12 residues. The CDR3 nucleotides are TGTGCCAACTCGGACGGACGAACTGAAGCTTTCTTT. Encoded protein: CANSDGRTEAFF.

This clonotype was seen a handful of times. J is TRBJ2-5 and V is TRBV9, with 10 positions matching TRBD1. Germline assignment: CDR1 SGDLS and CDR2 YYNGEE. V lost 3 bases, J lost 5 bases, and 7 bases stayed unmatched. The CDR3 extends over 15 amino acids. This chain's CDR3 is CASSGGTGAGETQYF. The CDR3 DNA sequence: TGTGCCAGCAGCGGAGGGACAGGGGCCGGGGAGACCCAGTACTTC.

The V gene is TRBV9, the J gene TRBJ2-1; 12 bases are a match to TRBD2. The CDR3 spans 15 residues. Germline assignment: CDR1 SGDLS and CDR2 YYNGEE. V was pared by 2 bases and J by 9 bases, with 6 bases of the junction left unmatched. CDR3 protein: CASSVGLAGTTEQFF. CDR3 bases: TGTGCCAGCAGCGTCGGACTAGCGGGAACTACTGAGCAGTTCTTC.